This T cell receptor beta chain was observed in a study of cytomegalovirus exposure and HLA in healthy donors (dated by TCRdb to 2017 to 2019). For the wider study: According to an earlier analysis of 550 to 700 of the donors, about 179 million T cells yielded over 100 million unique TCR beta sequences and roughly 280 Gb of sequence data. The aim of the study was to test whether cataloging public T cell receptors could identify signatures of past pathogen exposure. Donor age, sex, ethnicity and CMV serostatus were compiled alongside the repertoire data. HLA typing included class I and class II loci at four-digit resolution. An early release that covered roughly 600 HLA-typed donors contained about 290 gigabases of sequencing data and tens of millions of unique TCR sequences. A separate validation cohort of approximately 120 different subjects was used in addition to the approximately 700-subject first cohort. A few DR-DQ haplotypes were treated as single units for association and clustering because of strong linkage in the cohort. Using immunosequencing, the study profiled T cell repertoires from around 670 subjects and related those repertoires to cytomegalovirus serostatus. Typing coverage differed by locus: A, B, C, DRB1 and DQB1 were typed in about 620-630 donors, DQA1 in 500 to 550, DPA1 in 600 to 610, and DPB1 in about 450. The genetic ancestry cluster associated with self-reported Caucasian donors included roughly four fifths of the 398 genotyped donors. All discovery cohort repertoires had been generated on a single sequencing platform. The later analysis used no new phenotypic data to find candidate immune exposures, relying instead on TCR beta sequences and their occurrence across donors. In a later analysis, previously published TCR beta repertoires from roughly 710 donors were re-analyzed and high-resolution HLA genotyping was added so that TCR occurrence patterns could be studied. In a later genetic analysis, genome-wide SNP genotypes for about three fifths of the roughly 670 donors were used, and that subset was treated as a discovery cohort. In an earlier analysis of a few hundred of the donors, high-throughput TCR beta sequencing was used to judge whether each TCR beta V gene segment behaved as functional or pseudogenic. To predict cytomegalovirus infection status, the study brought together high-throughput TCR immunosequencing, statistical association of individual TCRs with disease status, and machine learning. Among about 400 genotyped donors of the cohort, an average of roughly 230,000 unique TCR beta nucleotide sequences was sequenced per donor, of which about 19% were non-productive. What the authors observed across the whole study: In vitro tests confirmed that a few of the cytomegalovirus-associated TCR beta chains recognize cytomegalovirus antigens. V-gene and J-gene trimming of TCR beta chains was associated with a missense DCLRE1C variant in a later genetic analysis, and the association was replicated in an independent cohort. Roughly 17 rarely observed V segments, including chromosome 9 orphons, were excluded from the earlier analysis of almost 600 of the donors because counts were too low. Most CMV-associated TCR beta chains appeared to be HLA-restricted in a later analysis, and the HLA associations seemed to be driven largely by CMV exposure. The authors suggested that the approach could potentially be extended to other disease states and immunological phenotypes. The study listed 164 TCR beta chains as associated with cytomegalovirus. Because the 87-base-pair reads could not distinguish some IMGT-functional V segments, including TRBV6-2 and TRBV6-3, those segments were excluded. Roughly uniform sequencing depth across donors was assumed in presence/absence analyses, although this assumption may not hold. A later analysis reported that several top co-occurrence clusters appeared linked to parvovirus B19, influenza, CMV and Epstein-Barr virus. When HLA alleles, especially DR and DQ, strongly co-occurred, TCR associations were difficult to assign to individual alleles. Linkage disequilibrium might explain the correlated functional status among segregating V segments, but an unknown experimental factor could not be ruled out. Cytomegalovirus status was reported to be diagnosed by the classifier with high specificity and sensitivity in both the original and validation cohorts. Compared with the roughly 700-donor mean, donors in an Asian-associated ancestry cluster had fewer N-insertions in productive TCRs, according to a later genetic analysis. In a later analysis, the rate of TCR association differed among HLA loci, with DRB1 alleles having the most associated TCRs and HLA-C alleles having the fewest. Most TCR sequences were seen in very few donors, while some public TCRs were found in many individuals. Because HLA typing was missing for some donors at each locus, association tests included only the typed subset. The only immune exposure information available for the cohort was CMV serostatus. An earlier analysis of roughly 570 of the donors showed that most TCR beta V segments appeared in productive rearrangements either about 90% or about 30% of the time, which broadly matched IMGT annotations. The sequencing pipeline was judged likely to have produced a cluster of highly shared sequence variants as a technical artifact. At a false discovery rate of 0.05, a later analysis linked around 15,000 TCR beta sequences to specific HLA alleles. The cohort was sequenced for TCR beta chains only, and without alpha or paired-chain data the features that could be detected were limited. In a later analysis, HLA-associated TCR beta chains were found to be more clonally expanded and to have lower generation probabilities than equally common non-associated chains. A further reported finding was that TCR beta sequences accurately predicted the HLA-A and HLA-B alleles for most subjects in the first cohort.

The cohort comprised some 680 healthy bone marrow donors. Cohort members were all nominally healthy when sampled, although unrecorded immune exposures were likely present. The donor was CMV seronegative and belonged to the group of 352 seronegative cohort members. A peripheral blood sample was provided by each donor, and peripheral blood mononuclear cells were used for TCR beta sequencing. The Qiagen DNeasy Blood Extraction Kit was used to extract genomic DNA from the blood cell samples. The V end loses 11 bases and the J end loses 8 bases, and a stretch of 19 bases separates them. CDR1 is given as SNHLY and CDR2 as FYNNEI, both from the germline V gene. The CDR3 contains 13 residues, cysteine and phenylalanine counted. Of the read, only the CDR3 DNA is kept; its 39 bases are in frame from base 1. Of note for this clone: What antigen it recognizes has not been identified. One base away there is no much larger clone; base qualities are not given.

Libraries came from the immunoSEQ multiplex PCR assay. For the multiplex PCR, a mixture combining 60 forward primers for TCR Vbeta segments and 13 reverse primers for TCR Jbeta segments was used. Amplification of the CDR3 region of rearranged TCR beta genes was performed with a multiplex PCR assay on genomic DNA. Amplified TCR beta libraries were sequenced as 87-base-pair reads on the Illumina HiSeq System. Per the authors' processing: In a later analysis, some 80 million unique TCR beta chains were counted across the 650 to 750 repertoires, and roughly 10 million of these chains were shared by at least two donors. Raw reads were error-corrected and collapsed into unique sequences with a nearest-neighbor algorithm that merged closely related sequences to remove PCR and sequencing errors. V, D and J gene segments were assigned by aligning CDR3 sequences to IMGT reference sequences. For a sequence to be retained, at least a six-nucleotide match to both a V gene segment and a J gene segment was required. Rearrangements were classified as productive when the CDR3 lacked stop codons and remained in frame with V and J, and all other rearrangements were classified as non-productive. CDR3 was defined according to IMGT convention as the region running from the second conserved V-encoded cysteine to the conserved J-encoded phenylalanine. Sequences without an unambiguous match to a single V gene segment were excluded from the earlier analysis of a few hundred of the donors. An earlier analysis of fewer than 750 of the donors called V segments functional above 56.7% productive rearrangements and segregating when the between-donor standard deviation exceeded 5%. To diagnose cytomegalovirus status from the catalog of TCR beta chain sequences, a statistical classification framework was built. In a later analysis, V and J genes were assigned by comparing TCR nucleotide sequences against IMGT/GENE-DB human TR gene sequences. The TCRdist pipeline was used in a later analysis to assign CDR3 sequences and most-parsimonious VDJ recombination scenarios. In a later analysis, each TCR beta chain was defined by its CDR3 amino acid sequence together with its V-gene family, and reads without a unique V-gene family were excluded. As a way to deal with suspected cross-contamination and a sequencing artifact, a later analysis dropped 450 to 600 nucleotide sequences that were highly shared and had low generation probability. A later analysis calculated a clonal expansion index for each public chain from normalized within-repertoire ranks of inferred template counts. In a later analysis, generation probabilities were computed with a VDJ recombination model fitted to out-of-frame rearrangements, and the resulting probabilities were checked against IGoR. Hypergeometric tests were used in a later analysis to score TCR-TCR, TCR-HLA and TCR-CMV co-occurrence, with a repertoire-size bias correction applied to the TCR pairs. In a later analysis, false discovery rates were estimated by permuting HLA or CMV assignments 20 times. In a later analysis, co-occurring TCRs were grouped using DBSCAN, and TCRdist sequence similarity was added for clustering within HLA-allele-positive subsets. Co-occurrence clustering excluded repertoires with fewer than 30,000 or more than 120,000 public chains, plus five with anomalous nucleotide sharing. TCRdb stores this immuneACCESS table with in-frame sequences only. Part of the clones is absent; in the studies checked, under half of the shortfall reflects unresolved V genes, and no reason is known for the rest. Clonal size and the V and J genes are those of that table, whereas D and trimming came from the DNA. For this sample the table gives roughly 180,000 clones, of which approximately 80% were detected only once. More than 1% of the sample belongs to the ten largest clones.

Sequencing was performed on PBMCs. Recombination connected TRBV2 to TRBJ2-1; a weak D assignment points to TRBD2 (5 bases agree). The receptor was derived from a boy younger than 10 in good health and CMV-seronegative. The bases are TGTGCCGGAGCAGGAGAGCGGTTCCATGAGCAGTTCTTC. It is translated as CAGAGERFHEQFF.